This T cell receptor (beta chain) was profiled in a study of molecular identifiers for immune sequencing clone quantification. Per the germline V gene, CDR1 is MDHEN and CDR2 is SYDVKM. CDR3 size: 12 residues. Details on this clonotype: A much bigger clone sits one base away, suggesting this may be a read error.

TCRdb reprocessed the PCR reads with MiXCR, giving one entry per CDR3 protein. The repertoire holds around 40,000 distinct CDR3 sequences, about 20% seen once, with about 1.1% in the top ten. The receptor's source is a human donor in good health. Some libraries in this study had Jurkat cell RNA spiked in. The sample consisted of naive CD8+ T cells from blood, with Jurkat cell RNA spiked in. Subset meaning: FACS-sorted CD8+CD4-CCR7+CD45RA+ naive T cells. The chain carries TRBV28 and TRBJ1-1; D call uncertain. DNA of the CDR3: TGTGCCGGCAGCCTTAGGAGGACTGAAGCTTTCTTT. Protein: CAGSLRRTEAFF.